The clone carrying this T cell receptor (beta chain) was recorded at least ten times. The record originates from a study of breast tumors, draining lymph nodes, adjacent tissues. Samples came from axillary lymph nodes draining the breast cancer. The CDR3 runs to 15 residues. Germline loops: CDR1 SGHNT, CDR2 YYREEE (reference sequence). The germline V and J ends were trimmed by 0 bases and 2 bases, with 11 bases remaining between them. TCRdb analysed the multiplex PCR reads with MiXCR anew, one entry per CDR3 protein. The table has tens of thousands of distinct CDR3 sequences, approximately 20% seen once.

The chain couples TRBV5-4 to TRBJ1-2; a weak D match, TRBD1 (5 bases). The specimen sequenced was axillary lymph node tissue. The origin of this receptor is a female donor with breast cancer. Some clones in this sample may be carry-over from other donors' samples. The CDR3 reads CASSLVGGNNYGYTF. The CDR3 DNA follows: TGTGCCAGCAGCTTGGTTGGGGGGAACAACTATGGCTACACCTTC.